Each of the 5 T cell receptor beta chains below was sequenced from the same sample in a study of T cells expressing NK-cell markers. TCRdb re-called the 5' RACE reads and gives one entry per CDR3 protein, without DNA. The ten most abundant clones cover roughly an eighth of a sample with over 120,000 distinct CDR3 sequences. The sequenced material came from blood T cells: a sorted CD56 or NKG2C T cell subset, CD4+ or CD8+ T cells, or bulk PBMC T cells (not recorded which). The source is a man younger than 35 in good health.

J is TRBJ2-7 and V is TRBV20-1; TCRdb calls TRBD2, which cannot be checked without DNA. The CDR3 totals 19 residues. Germline values: CDR1 DFQATT, CDR2 SNEGSKA (reference sequence). The CDR3 reads CSATPRRGTSGRPPYEQYF.

The genes are TRBV11-2 and TRBJ2-5; checking the TCRdb D call of TRBD2 is not possible without DNA. The CDR3 covers 15 residues. Germline-derived CDR1 and CDR2 are SGHAT and FQNNGV. This chain's CDR3 is CASSLEGLLQETQYF.

V usage is TRBV24-1 and J usage is TRBJ2-3; TCRdb picks TRBD2, but there is no DNA to check that call. Germline CDR1 KGHDR, CDR2 SFDVKD. The CDR3 has 15 amino acids. The CDR3 sequence: CATSEEGPYTDTQYF.

The chain couples TRBV4-1 to TRBJ1-1. Germline CDR1 reads MGHRA; CDR2 reads YSYEKL. This CDR3 spans 13 amino acids. The CDR3 sequence is CASSPSGWTEAFF.

This rearrangement joins TRBV20-1 to TRBJ2-5; as DNA is missing, the TRBD2 call by TCRdb cannot be tested. This CDR3 comprises 16 residues. Germline CDR1 DFQATT, CDR2 SNEGSKA (reference sequence). CDR3 sequence: CSARDQRLGPGETQYF.